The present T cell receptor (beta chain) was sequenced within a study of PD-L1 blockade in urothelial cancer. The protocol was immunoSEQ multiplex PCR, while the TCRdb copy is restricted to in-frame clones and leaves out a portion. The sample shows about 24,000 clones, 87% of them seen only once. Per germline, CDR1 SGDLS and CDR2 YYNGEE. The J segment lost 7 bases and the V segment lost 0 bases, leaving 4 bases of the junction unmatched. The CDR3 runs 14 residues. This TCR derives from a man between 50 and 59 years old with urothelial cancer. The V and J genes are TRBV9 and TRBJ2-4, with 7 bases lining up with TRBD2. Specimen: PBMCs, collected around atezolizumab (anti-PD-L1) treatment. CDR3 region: CASSVGGGLNIQYF. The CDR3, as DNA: TGTGCCAGCAGCGTAGGGGGGGGTTTGAACATTCAGTACTTC.